The 3 T cell receptor beta chains listed next were all sequenced from one sample in a study of T cells after somatic rescue of genetic block. The table came from immunoSEQ multiplex PCR; TCRdb's copy has only in-frame clones and leaves some out. The profile shows about 72,000 clones, roughly 90% of them singletons. Material for sequencing was peripheral blood mononuclear cells (PBMCs). The receptors come from a man younger than 40.

The chain combines TRBV5-1 with TRBJ2-3; TRBD2 agrees at 11 bases. Germline trimming cut 4 bases from V and 4 bases from J; bases unmatched to any gene: 5. This CDR3 is 15 amino acids long. The germline gives CDR1 SGHRS, CDR2 YFSETQ. CDR3 protein: CASSISGRAPDTQYF. Written as DNA, the CDR3 is TGCGCCAGCAGCATTAGCGGGAGGGCCCCAGATACGCAGTATTTT.

The rearrangement joins TRBV7-9 to TRBJ2-1, with 11 bases identical to TRBD2. V trimming: 4 bases; J trimming: 6 bases; junction bases outside the gene matches: 5. The CDR3 totals 15 residues. Germline V gives CDR1 SEHNR, CDR2 FQNEAQ (reference sequence). The CDR3 protein is CASSSSGRPFNEQFF. CDR3 coding DNA: TGTGCCAGCAGCTCTAGCGGGAGGCCTTTCAATGAGCAGTTCTTC.

This chain connects TRBV7-9 to TRBJ1-2, with TRBD1 as a possible D gene (6 bases). Germline values: CDR1 SEHNR, CDR2 FQNEAQ (reference sequence). The length of the CDR3 is 16 residues. With 5 bases removed from V and 1 base from J, the gap between germline ends came to 17 bases. Here the CDR3 reads CASSPQGPQINYGYTF. CDR3 nucleotides: TGTGCCAGCAGCCCACAGGGACCCCAAATTAACTATGGCTACACCTTC.